This T cell receptor beta chain was identified during a study of T cells in localized non-small cell lung cancer. Points from the study as a whole: Heterogeneity remains possible, as sequencing covered one tumor region only.

Details on this clone: The antigen remains unidentified.

Trimming removed 5 bases from V and 3 bases from J, with 7 bases in between. The germline V gene encodes CDR1 SGHAT and CDR2 FQNNGV. This CDR3 is 13 amino acids long. Profiled with immunoSEQ multiplex PCR; TCRdb holds only in-frame clones, not every one. The sample gives under 25,000 clones, around 90% of which show up once; approximately 23% is in the top ten. The chain employs TRBV11-2 and TRBJ2-2; no clear D gene. The TCR comes from a man between 40 and 70 years old with stage I squamous cell lung carcinoma. The source material was peripheral blood, sampled before any cancer treatment. Here the CDR3 reads CASSPLYTGELFF. The CDR3, as DNA: TGTGCCAGCAGCCCTTTATACACCGGGGAGCTGTTTTTT.